This T cell receptor (beta chain) emerged from a study of blood T cell repertoires in COVID-19 (dated by TCRdb to between 2020 and 2021). For the wider study: The collaborator samples originated in the United States, Italy and Spain and spanned the acute and convalescent phases of COVID-19. The prospective study material was composed of cDNA or gDNA derived from T cells, B-cell-depleted T cells, or PBMCs. Deeply sampled blood TCRbeta repertoires from subjects exposed to, actively infected with, or recovered from COVID-19 were included in the dataset. The repertoires were released in a freely available public database meant as a resource for research on the immune response to SARS-CoV-2. Samples were obtained from the ongoing ImmuneRACE study (first 160 participants) and from about 1,300 subjects provided by 6 global collaborators. Nearly every sample came with metadata listing a de-identified subject ID, COVID-19 status, age in years and sex. Where HLA class I and class II types were available, the types were taken from metadata supplied by the sample provider, not from assay-based typing. What the study reported, not specific to this receptor: Clinical and demographic metadata were provided uncurated, with the amount varying by source and participant.

A second Seattle source provided samples from volunteer blood donors who had recovered from COVID-19. Whole blood was collected in K2EDTA tubes by collaborating institutions according to the institutions' own protocols. Collaborator samples were shipped for TCRbeta analysis as frozen whole blood, isolated PBMCs, or DNA extracted from either sample type. The CDR3, cysteine through phenylalanine, is 16 amino acids long. The entry retains the CDR3 DNA only, 48 bases that are in frame from base 1. CDR1 and CDR2 are drawn from the germline V gene: LGHNA, YSLEER. Compared with germline, V lacks 0 bases and J lacks 7 bases; bases without a gene match: 9. TCRbeta CDR3 regions were amplified from genomic DNA using the immunoSEQ Assay, a bias-controlled multiplex PCR. The study's processing was this. The number of nucleated cells in each sample was estimated from the amplification of reference gene primers within the assay. To quantify the absolute abundance of each unique TCRbeta CDR3 rearrangement, sequence reads were collapsed and filtered. For each sample, productive Simpson clonality was calculated as the square root of Simpson's diversity index over productive rearrangements. The immuneACCESS repertoire file appears here via TCRdb, limited to in-frame rearrangements. These files lack a portion of the clones; in checked studies, under half of the deficit traces to unresolved V genes, and the cause of the others is not known. Clone size and V and J calls were adopted from that table, with D and trimming inferred from the DNA. The sample table holds roughly 260,000 clones, of which 70% to 90% were seen once. Clones ranked in the top ten supply approximately 2% of the sample.

Remarks on this clone: The antigen it recognizes is unknown. Base qualities are missing; no much larger clone stands one base away.

Here the chain combines TRBV4-3 and TRBJ2-1; the central 7 bases match TRBD1. Material: peripheral blood. The clonotype was recovered from a woman between 40 and 50 years old who had recovered from COVID-19. The CDR3 loop reads CASSQEGFTGENEQFF. The sequence in DNA is TGCGCCAGCAGCCAAGAGGGGTTTACAGGGGAGAATGAGCAGTTCTTC.